This is a list of T cell receptor beta chains from one sample in a study of cytomegalovirus exposure and HLA in healthy donors. Assay used: immunoSEQ multiplex PCR; TCRdb lists only in-frame clones, some missing. The repertoire holds 100,000 to 150,000 clones, 65% to 75% seen once, with under 5% in the top ten. The sample taken for sequencing was PBMCs. Receptors originate from a man between 35 and 55 years old in good health and CMV-seropositive. Each CDR3 is given with its conserved first and last residue. D genes are given only for firm matches. Clone size is shown for a subset of rows, as once, few, many or a class of expanded clone.

>-|TRBV27|-|TRBJ2-1
TGTGCCAGCAGTCCTCAACAGGGAGACGAGCAGTTCTTC
CASSPQQGDEQFF
>TRBD2|TRBV29-1|few|TRBJ2-1
TGCAGCGCCTATGGGACTAGCGGGCAGAATGAGCAGTTCTTC
CSAYGTSGQNEQFF
>-|TRBV7-6|-|TRBJ2-5
TGTGCCAGCAGCTTAGAGCTAGGGGTACTATCCCTAGAGACCCAGTACTTC
CASSLELGVLSLETQYF
>-|TRBV19|-|TRBJ2-7
TGTGCCACCGCGACCTGGACCAGGGCCTCCTACGAGCAGTACTTC
CATATWTRASYEQYF
>-|TRBV27|-|TRBJ2-1
TGTGCCAGCAGAACGAATCAGGGCTCCTACAATGAGCAGTTCTTC
CASRTNQGSYNEQFF
>TRBD1|TRBV27|-|TRBJ2-3
TGTGCCAGCAGTTTAGGGACAGTCAGCGCAGATACGCAGTATTTT
CASSLGTVSADTQYF
>TRBD1|TRBV4-1|once|TRBJ1-1
TGCGCCAGCCGAGAGACAGGGGCAAACACTGAAGCTTTCTTT
CASRETGANTEAFF
>-|TRBV5-6|-|TRBJ2-1
TGTGCCAGCAGCTTGGACCTCGGACAGAGCATCTACAATGAGCAGTTCTTC
CASSLDLGQSIYNEQFF
>-|TRBV6-1|-|TRBJ1-2
TGTGCCAGCAGTGAAGCGCGGGGGGGATCCACCTATGGCTACACCTTC
CASSEARGGSTYGYTF
>-|TRBV19|once|TRBJ1-6
TGTGCCAGTAATTACGCAGGGGATAGCTCCTATAATTCACCCCTCCACTTT
CASNYAGDSSYNSPLHF
>-|TRBV28|-|TRBJ1-2
TGTGCCAGCAGGCCTCAGGGGAGGGATGGCTACACCTTC
CASRPQGRDGYTF
>TRBD2|TRBV10-3|-|TRBJ2-1
TGTGCCACTGGAGGGATAGAGACTAGCGGACTCTACAATGAGCAGTTCTTC
CATGGIETSGLYNEQFF
>-|TRBV19|-|TRBJ1-3
TGTGCCAGTAGTATATCCCAGGGCAACTCTGGAAACACCATATATTTT
CASSISQGNSGNTIYF
>-|TRBV2|few|TRBJ1-3
TGTGCCAGCAGTGAGTCGGGGGAATTATTCTCTGGAAACACCATATATTTT
CASSESGELFSGNTIYF
>TRBD1|TRBV27|-|TRBJ1-2
TGTGCCAGCAGTAAATCTGCTGGTGGGGACAGGGGAGGCGGCTACACCTTC
CASSKSAGGDRGGGYTF
>TRBD2|TRBV5-6|-|TRBJ2-1
TGTGCCAGCAGCTTGGGAGTAAGAGAGACTAGCGGGAGGTACAATGAGCAGTTCTTC
CASSLGVRETSGRYNEQFF
>-|TRBV6-5|-|TRBJ2-1
TGTGCCAGCAGTATAAGGGAGTCCTACAATGAGCAGTTCTTC
CASSIRESYNEQFF
>-|TRBV4-2|-|TRBJ2-7
TGTGCCAGCAGCCAATCCCATCGGGACTCTCCCTACGAGCAGTACTTC
CASSQSHRDSPYEQYF
>TRBD2|TRBV5-1|-|TRBJ2-1
TGCGCCAGCAGCTCCGTTATAGCGGGAGTTAACAATGAGCAGTTCTTC
CASSSVIAGVNNEQFF
>-|TRBV28|-|TRBJ1-5
TGTGCCAGCAGTGTAAGACAGAAGAATCAGCCCCAGCATTTT
CASSVRQKNQPQHF
>TRBD1|TRBV7-3|-|TRBJ2-5
TGTGCCAGCAGCATAGACAGGGTCGAGACCCAGTACTTC
CASSIDRVETQYF
>TRBD2|TRBV28|-|TRBJ2-5
TGTGCCAGCACCAGACTAGCGGGAGGGGCCCAAGAGACCCAGTACTTC
CASTRLAGGAQETQYF
>TRBD1|TRBV5-1|few|TRBJ2-6
TGCGCCAGCAGCTTGGGGACAGGGAGGTCTGGGGCCAACGTCCTGACTTTC
CASSLGTGRSGANVLTF
>-|TRBV9|-|TRBJ2-5
TGTGCCAGCAGCCCAATGGGCCGGGAAACCCAGTACTTC
CASSPMGRETQYF
>-|TRBV5-1|-|TRBJ2-7
TGCGCCAGCAGCTTGGGGCTCGAGCAGTACTTC
CASSLGLEQYF
>TRBD2|TRBV4-1|-|TRBJ2-1
TGCGCCAGCAGCCAACCGTCCACTAGCGGGGGGGACAATGAGCAGTTCTTC
CASSQPSTSGGDNEQFF
>-|TRBV29-1|-|TRBJ1-3
TGCAGCGTTGTTTACTCTGGAAACACCATATATTTT
CSVVYSGNTIYF
>-|TRBV19|-|TRBJ2-4
TGTGCCAGTACCATAGGGGTAGGGGCCAAAAACATTCAGTACTTC
CASTIGVGAKNIQYF
>-|TRBV28|-|TRBJ2-1
TGTGCCAGCAGTCCCTCGGGTGGGAGAGGCTACAATGAGCAGTTCTTC
CASSPSGGRGYNEQFF
>TRBD2|TRBV9|-|TRBJ2-3
TGTGCCAGCAGCGTAGACCCTAGCGGGGGGGTATTCGATACGCAGTATTTT
CASSVDPSGGVFDTQYF
>TRBD1|TRBV6-1|-|TRBJ2-7
TGTGCCAGCAGGAGGGGGGCAGGGGGCTTTTTGGAGCAGTACTTC
CASRRGAGGFLEQYF
>-|TRBV7-8|once|TRBJ1-6
TGTGCCAGCAGCTTGGGGAGGCTGAATTCACCCCTCCACTTT
CASSLGRLNSPLHF
>TRBD1|TRBV11-2|-|TRBJ2-2
TGTGCCAGCAGCTCCCGACAGGGCCCTCGGGCCGGGGAGCTGTTTTTT
CASSSRQGPRAGELFF
>TRBD2|TRBV4-1|-|TRBJ2-1
TGCGCCAGCAGCCAAGGCGGACTAGCGGCCTACAATGAGCAGTTCTTC
CASSQGGLAAYNEQFF
>-|TRBV27|-|TRBJ2-2
TGTGCCAGCAGTTCCACAGGGGGGGCCGGGGAGCTGTTTTTT
CASSSTGGAGELFF
>TRBD2|TRBV7-2|-|TRBJ2-1
TGTGCCAGCAGCACGGGGACTAGCAGAAATGAGCAGTTCTTC
CASSTGTSRNEQFF
>-|TRBV7-8|-|TRBJ2-3
TGTGCCAGCAGCTTCGTAGATACGCAGTATTTT
CASSFVDTQYF
>-|TRBV19|-|TRBJ1-5
TGTGCCAGTAGTATAGGCCCCCCACAGGGTAATCAGCCCCAGCATTTT
CASSIGPPQGNQPQHF
>TRBD1|TRBV19|-|TRBJ1-2
TGTGCCAGTAGTATGACCAACCGGGACAGATTTAACTATGGCTACACCTTC
CASSMTNRDRFNYGYTF
>-|TRBV4-2|-|TRBJ2-1
TGTGCCAGCAGCCAGGCGACAGAGGACAATGAGCAGTTCTTC
CASSQATEDNEQFF
>-|TRBV9|-|TRBJ2-3
TGTGCCAGCAGCGTAGGAAGCTACTTTGGCACAGATACGCAGTATTTT
CASSVGSYFGTDTQYF
>-|TRBV9|-|TRBJ1-4
TGTGCCAGCAGCCCAAGACAACGGTCTGGGAGTGAAAAACTGTTTTTT
CASSPRQRSGSEKLFF
>TRBD1|TRBV30|-|TRBJ1-1
TGTGCCTGGAGTAAAACAGGGGGGGGGACTGAAGCTTTCTTT
CAWSKTGGGTEAFF
>-|TRBV14|-|TRBJ1-3
TGTGCCAGCAGCCAACCTACACCAGACTTTCTGCGAAACACCATATATTTT
CASSQPTPDFLRNTIYF
>-|TRBV5-1|once|TRBJ2-5
TGCGCCAGCAGGTATGACCAAGAGACCCAGTACTTC
CASRYDQETQYF
>TRBD2|TRBV7-8|-|TRBJ2-7
TGTGCCAGCAGCTTAAGACTAGCGGGACCCTACGAGCAGTACTTC
CASSLRLAGPYEQYF
>-|TRBV29-1|-|TRBJ2-7
TGCAGCGTTCGGGGTGGGGACGAGCAGTACTTC
CSVRGGDEQYF
>-|TRBV2|-|TRBJ1-4
TGTGCCAGCAGCCTGGGACATTCGTTCCTGTTTTTT
CASSLGHSFLFF
>TRBD1|TRBV7-2|-|TRBJ1-1
TGTGCCAGCAGCTTAAACTCAGGGGGCAAAAAGGTTGAAGCTTTCTTT
CASSLNSGGKKVEAFF
>TRBD2|TRBV14|-|TRBJ2-2
TGTGCCAGCAGCCAACTTCCCTGGACTAGCGGGAGGCCTAGCACCGGGGAGCTGTTTTTT
CASSQLPWTSGRPSTGELFF
>-|TRBV6-1|-|TRBJ1-3
TGTGCCAGCAGTGAACAGGGTTATGGAAACACCATATATTTT
CASSEQGYGNTIYF
>-|TRBV28|-|TRBJ2-7
TGTGCCAGCAGTATAACGGACCTCAGGGACGAGCAGTACTTC
CASSITDLRDEQYF
>-|TRBV6-1|-|TRBJ1-3
TGTGCCAGCAGTGAGCGGGGGAGCGGAAACACCATATATTTT
CASSERGSGNTIYF